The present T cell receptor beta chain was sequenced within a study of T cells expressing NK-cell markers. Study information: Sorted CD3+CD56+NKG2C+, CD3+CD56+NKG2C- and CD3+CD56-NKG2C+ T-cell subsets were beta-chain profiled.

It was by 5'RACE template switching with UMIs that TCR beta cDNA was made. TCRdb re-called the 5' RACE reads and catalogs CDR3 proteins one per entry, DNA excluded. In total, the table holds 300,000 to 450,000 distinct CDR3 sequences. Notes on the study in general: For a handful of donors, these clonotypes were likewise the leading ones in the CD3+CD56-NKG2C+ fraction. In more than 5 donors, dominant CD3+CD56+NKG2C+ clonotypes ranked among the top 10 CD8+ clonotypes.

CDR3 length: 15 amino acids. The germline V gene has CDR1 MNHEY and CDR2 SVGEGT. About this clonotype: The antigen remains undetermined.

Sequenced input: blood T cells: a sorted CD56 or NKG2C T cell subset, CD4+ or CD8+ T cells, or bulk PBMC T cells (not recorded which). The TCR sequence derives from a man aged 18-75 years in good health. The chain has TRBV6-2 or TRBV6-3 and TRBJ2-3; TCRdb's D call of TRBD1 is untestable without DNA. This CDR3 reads CASSSPGQSTDTQYF.